This T cell receptor (beta chain) was captured by sequencing in a study of blood T cell repertoires in COVID-19. This CDR3 contains 14 residues. The germline CDR1 and CDR2 sequences are MNHEY and SVGEGT. Trimming took 5 bases from V and 0 from J, leaving 10 bases between them. Repertoires were generated with immunoSEQ multiplex PCR, while TCRdb's copy carries only in-frame clones and drops some. The sample comprises 100,000 or so clones, roughly 88% of which are singletons, and under 7% rests with the top ten. The sample was peripheral blood. The receptor was derived from a woman aged 55-70 years with acute or convalescent COVID-19. The chain has TRBV6-2 or TRBV6-3 and TRBJ2-5; D may be TRBD1 (6 bases). CDR3 in amino acids: CASSRPGDQETQYF. In DNA, the CDR3 is TGTGCCAGCAGTCGCCCAGGGGACCAAGAGACCCAGTACTTC.